The clone carrying this T cell receptor beta chain was observed a few times. No antigen is known for it. These data are taken from a study of identical twins. Each CDR3 protein gets one entry after TCRdb re-called the 5' RACE reads with MiXCR. The sample lists some 1,700,000 distinct CDR3 sequences; about 32% were seen once. Study conclusions and caveats: For out-of-frame alpha sequences shared by twins, low generation probability was in excess.

Per germline, CDR1 SQVTM and CDR2 ANQGSEA. Trimming stripped 6 bases from V and 4 bases from J, with 16 bases between. The CDR3 totals 14 residues. Sequencing was done on a sample of cord blood. V gene TRBV29-1 combines with J gene TRBJ1-5; no reliable D call. This TCR was sampled from a newborn girl in good health. CDR3 in amino acids: CSVAGSGRNQPQHF. The CDR3 DNA reads as TGCAGCGTCGCCGGGAGCGGGCGGAATCAGCCCCAGCATTTT.